The 30 T cell receptor beta chains in this list originate from one sample, sequenced in a study of T-cell memory formation after mild COVID-19. TCRdb processed the 5' RACE reads anew with MiXCR; each CDR3 protein has one entry. The sample records 270,000 or so distinct CDR3 sequences, roughly 18% being singletons. Sequenced sample: PBMCs or a T cell subset sorted from them (not recorded which). Receptors originate from a man aged 18 to 29 who had mild COVID-19 (a few samples of this study predate the infection). Cell type and time point are not known.

This clonotype was picked up many times. V is TRBV27 and J is TRBJ2-5; D gene unclear. V was pared by 6 bases and J by 1 base, with 9 bases between. The CDR3 runs 13 residues. Germline loops: CDR1 MNHEY, CDR2 SMNVEV (reference sequence). CDR3: CASSGLFQETQYF. As DNA, the CDR3 is TGTGCCAGCAGCGGCCTGTTCCAAGAGACCCAGTACTTC.

This clonotype was observed a few times. This chain joins TRBV7-9 and TRBJ2-4, with D perhaps TRBD1 (6 bases). Germline CDR1 SEHNR, CDR2 FQNEAQ (reference sequence). Deletions cut 2 bases from V and 7 bases from J, with 15 bases between. The CDR3 loop spans 15 amino acids. In nucleotides, the CDR3 is TGTGCCAGCAGCTTAACGACAGGTATCCGGAACATTCAGTACTTC. Its protein product is CASSLTTGIRNIQYF.

This clonotype showed up just a few times. The V and J genes are TRBV18 and TRBJ1-1; 7 positions agree with TRBD1. Germline lookup yields CDR1 KGHSH and CDR2 LQKENI. V lost 0 bases and J lost 1; bases outside the gene matches: 5. The length of the CDR3 is 16 residues. CDR3 residues: CASSPPKGTANTEAFF. For the CDR3, the DNA is TGTGCCAGCTCACCACCGAAGGGGACAGCGAACACTGAAGCTTTCTTT. The entire variable domain, with the rest obtained from reference TRBV18 and TRBJ1-1, is as follows: NAGVMQNPRHLVRRRGQEARLRCSPMKGHSHVYWYRQLPEEGLKFMVYLQKENIIDESGMPKERFSAEFPKEGPSILRIQQVVRGDSAAYFCASSPPKGTANTEAFFGQGTRLTVV.

In this sample, this clonotype turned up once. The chain links TRBV7-6 to TRBJ1-4, with D unclear. Germline-derived CDR1 and CDR2 are SGHVS and FNYEAQ. The V end was cut by 5 bases, the J end by 2 bases, with 6 bases between. The CDR3 sequence is 13 residues long. The CDR3, as DNA: TGTGCCAGCAGCCTTCGGACTAATGAAAAACTGTTTTTT. It codes for CASSLRTNEKLFF.

This chain joins TRBV12-3 or TRBV12-4 and TRBJ2-1; 10 nucleotides line up with TRBD2. The CDR3 runs to 16 residues. J lost 4 bases, V lost 5 bases, and 8 bases had no gene match. Here the CDR3 DNA reads TGTGCCAGCAGTCTGGGGAGCGGGAGGGCTTACAATGAGCAGTTCTTC. It translates to CASSLGSGRAYNEQFF.

This clonotype was detected only a few times. V is TRBV7-2 and J is TRBJ1-1; D ambiguous. V lost 2 bases, J lost 3 bases, and 13 bases lay in between. The CDR3 is 15 amino acids. Germline CDR1 is SGHTA and CDR2 is FQGNSA. The CDR3 DNA sequence: TGTGCCAGCAGCTTATACATCGAGAGGGACACTGAAGCTTTCTTT. As protein: CASSLYIERDTEAFF. Supplemented by reference TRBV7-2 and TRBJ1-1, the full variable domain reads GAGVSQSPSNKVTEKGKDVELRCDPISGHTALYWYRQSLGQGLEFLIYFQGNSAPDKSGLPSDRFSAERTGGSVSTLTIQRTQQEDSAVYLCASSLYIERDTEAFFGQGTRLTVV.

This clonotype was picked up a small number of times. V and J are TRBV25-1 and TRBJ1-1; the D gene is possibly TRBD1 (5 bases). CDR1 is MGHDK, CDR2 SYGVNS, per germline. The CDR3 is 15 residues long. Deletions cut 1 base from V and 4 bases from J, with 13 bases between. The CDR3 loop reads CASSELRGRGTEAFF. The CDR3 nucleotides are TGTGCCAGCAGTGAATTAAGGGGAAGGGGCACTGAAGCTTTCTTT.

This chain joins TRBV6-6 and TRBJ1-5, with 7 bases identical to TRBD1. The CDR3 loop spans 13 amino acids. Germline lookup yields CDR1 MNHNY and CDR2 SVGAGI (reference sequence). With 6 bases clipped from V and 4 bases from J, the junction kept 3 bases outside the gene matches. The CDR3 region is CASRLQGNQPQHF. The CDR3 DNA sequence: TGTGCCAGCAGGCTACAGGGGAATCAGCCCCAGCATTTT.

This clonotype has more than one count but fewer than ten. This chain links TRBV7-2 with TRBJ2-3, with D unclear. The CDR3 runs to 13 residues. Germline V CDR1 and CDR2: SGHTA, FQGNSA. V was trimmed by 3 bases and J by 5 bases, leaving 9 bases between them. In DNA, the CDR3 is TGTGCCAGCAGCTTGGCGCCAATAGATACGCAGTATTTT. Translation gives CASSLAPIDTQYF. The full variable domain, in which reference TRBV7-2 and TRBJ2-3 provide the parts outside the CDR3, is GAGVSQSPSNKVTEKGKDVELRCDPISGHTALYWYRQSLGQGLEFLIYFQGNSAPDKSGLPSDRFSAERTGGSVSTLTIQRTQQEDSAVYLCASSLAPIDTQYFGPGTRLTVL.

This clonotype appeared many times. The V gene is TRBV11-2, the J gene TRBJ1-1; D uncertain. Germline V CDR1 and CDR2: SGHAT, FQNNGV. V lost 1 base and J lost 3, with 9 bases in between. The CDR3 runs 14 residues. CDR3 sequence (DNA): TGTGCCAGCAGCTTAGTGTACGGGGACACTGAAGCTTTCTTT. Translated: CASSLVYGDTEAFF.

This chain connects TRBV6-6 to TRBJ2-7; D not resolved. V lost 0 bases and J 4 bases, leaving 13 bases between the germline ends. The CDR3 has 15 residues. In germline, CDR1 is MNHNY, CDR2 SVGAGI (reference sequence). CDR3 residues: CASSYSMDGAYEQYV. The DNA for the CDR3 is TGTGCCAGCAGTTACTCCATGGACGGAGCATACGAGCAGTACGTC.

The CDR3 DNA reads TGTGCCAGCAGTACTTGGCAGGGCTCCCCATACGAGCAGTACGTC. This codes for CASSTWQGSPYEQYV. The chain couples TRBV28 to TRBJ2-7, with D possibly TRBD1 on 5 matching bases. V dropped 5 bases and J dropped 4 bases, with 18 bases sitting between them. Germline lookup yields CDR1 MDHEN and CDR2 SYDVKM. This CDR3 contains 15 residues.

In its sample, this clonotype was seen many times. The chain is built from TRBV20-1 and TRBJ1-5, with TRBD1 as a possible D gene (5 bases). Germline CDR1 and CDR2: DFQATT and SNEGSKA (reference sequence). The CDR3 loop spans 13 amino acids. V was pared by 3 bases and J by 6 bases, with 12 bases between. This chain's CDR3 is CSASGAQGQPQHF. CDR3 nucleotides: TGCAGTGCTAGCGGGGCCCAGGGTCAGCCCCAGCATTTT.

This clonotype occurred many times. The chain has TRBV12-3 or TRBV12-4 and TRBJ2-7; D not resolved. The CDR3 covers 14 residues. Trimming shortened V by 3 bases and J by 0 bases, and 9 bases separated the two germline ends. The CDR3, as DNA: TGTGCCAGCAGTTTCCCCGGGTTCTCCTACGAGCAGTACTTC. Encoded protein: CASSFPGFSYEQYF.

This chain joins TRBV6-5 and TRBJ1-1; D possibly corresponds to TRBD1 (6 bases). V was clipped by 0 bases and J by 1 base, with 12 bases between them. Germline V CDR1 and CDR2: MNHEY, SVGAGI. The CDR3 is 16 residues long. The CDR3: CASSYSGLTGNTEAFF. DNA of the CDR3: TGTGCCAGCAGTTACTCGGGGCTGACAGGGAACACTGAAGCTTTCTTT.

This chain uses TRBV2 with TRBJ1-4; D is unresolved. The V gene lost 6 bases and the J gene lost 7 bases, with 12 bases spanning the gap. This CDR3 has 13 residues. Germline CDR1 and CDR2: SNHLY and FYNNEI. CDR3 nucleotides: TGTGCCAGCAGAGCCCAGACAACTGAAAAACTGTTTTTT. Translated, it gives CASRAQTTEKLFF.

This clonotype was counted between two and nine times. J is TRBJ1-3 and V is TRBV6-5; D ambiguous. The CDR3 is 14 residues long. CDR1 MNHEY and CDR2 SVGAGI come from the germline V gene. The V and J ends lost 2 bases and 0 bases respectively, with 5 bases between them. CDR3 in DNA: TGTGCCAGCAGTTACACGGACTCTGGAAACACCATATATTTT. It codes for CASSYTDSGNTIYF.

There are a few counts of this clonotype. In DNA, the CDR3 is TGCGCCAGCAGCCAGGGCCTGAGACAGGGGAAGAAGAACACTGAAGCTTTCTTT. Translated: CASSQGLRQGKKNTEAFF. This rearrangement joins TRBV4-1 to TRBJ1-1; 8 bases align to TRBD1. This CDR3 spans 18 amino acids. J gave up 1 base and V 3 bases, and 13 bases lay outside the gene matches. Germline V CDR1 and CDR2: MGHRA, YSYEKL.

This clonotype was detected only a few times. V usage is TRBV4-1 and J usage is TRBJ2-3; weak D call: TRBD2 (5 bases). The CDR3 has 16 amino acids. With 4 bases removed from V and 5 bases from J, the gap between germline ends came to 19 bases. Germline assignment: CDR1 MGHRA and CDR2 YSYEKL. The CDR3 sequence: CASSPEGRIGGDTQYF. The CDR3 region has the DNA TGCGCCAGCAGCCCAGAGGGCAGAATCGGTGGAGATACGCAGTATTTT.

In this sample, this clonotype turned up a few times. The chain has TRBV7-2 and TRBJ2-3; D uncertain. V gave up 4 bases and J gave up 4 bases, with 12 bases separating them. The germline V gene encodes CDR1 SGHTA and CDR2 FQGNSA. CDR3 size: 14 residues. CDR3 in amino acids: CASSSPPRADTQYF. CDR3 bases: TGTGCCAGCAGCTCCCCGCCTAGGGCAGATACGCAGTATTTT.

The chain employs TRBV7-9 and TRBJ1-1; D not resolved. V lost 7 bases and J 1 base, leaving 22 bases between the germline ends. Germline assignment: CDR1 SEHNR and CDR2 FQNEAQ (reference sequence). This CDR3 spans 17 amino acids. CDR3 sequence (DNA): TGTGCCAGCATGCTAATAGGGAATGGGAGAAAGAACACTGAAGCTTTCTTT. It translates to CASMLIGNGRKNTEAFF. Drawing the rest from reference TRBV7-9 and TRBJ1-1, the complete variable domain is DTGVSQNPRHKITKRGQNVTFRCDPISEHNRLYWYRQTLGQGPEFLTYFQNEAQLEKSRLLSDRFSAERPKGSFSTLEIQRTEQGDSAMYLCASMLIGNGRKNTEAFFGQGTRLTVV.

This clonotype was counted only a few times. This sequence joins TRBV6-5 and TRBJ2-3, with 7 bases aligning to TRBD1. Germline CDR1 reads MNHEY; CDR2 reads SVGAGI. The CDR3 consists of 16 residues. The J segment lost 6 bases and the V segment lost 1 base, leaving 10 bases of the junction unmatched. The CDR3 nucleotides read TGTGCCAGCAGTTACTTACGACCTCAGACAGGGGATACGCAGTATTTT. It is translated as CASSYLRPQTGDTQYF.

This clonotype was detected a few times. The V gene is TRBV9, the J gene TRBJ2-3, with 16 bases lining up with TRBD2. The CDR3 has 17 amino acids. J was trimmed by 3 bases and V by 5 bases; bases with no gene match: 6. CDR1 and CDR2 from the germline V gene are SGDLS and YYNGEE. CDR3 nucleotides: TGTGCCAGCAGTCATTCGGGACTAGCGGGGGGGACAGATACGCAGTATTTT. Translated, it gives CASSHSGLAGGTDTQYF.

This clonotype has at least ten counts. The rearrangement joins TRBV20-1 to TRBJ1-1; D is possibly TRBD1 (6 bases). Germline V gene lookup returns CDR1 DFQATT and CDR2 SNEGSKA (reference sequence). This CDR3 is built from 14 residues. V dropped 6 bases and J dropped 0 bases, with 14 bases sitting between them. The CDR3 DNA reads TGCAGTGCAACGACAGGCCTTATGAACACTGAAGCTTTCTTT. Amino acids: CSATTGLMNTEAFF.

This clonotype was picked up many times. The V call is TRBV9, the J call TRBJ2-5; perhaps TRBD2 as D (6 bases). Trimming left V 3 bases short and J 1 base short, with 10 bases between. CDR3 length equals 14 residues. CDR1 is SGDLS, CDR2 YYNGEE, per germline. Written as DNA, the CDR3 is TGTGCCAGCAGCGCGGGGGTACTCCAAGAGACCCAGTACTTC. Encoded protein: CASSAGVLQETQYF.

The rearrangement uses TRBV28 and TRBJ2-7; D may correspond to TRBD1 or TRBD2 (5 bases each). The germline gives CDR1 MDHEN, CDR2 SYDVKM. CDR3 length: 13 residues. Trimming left V 3 bases short and J 4 bases short, with 10 bases between. The CDR3 bases are TGTGCCAGCAGTTTCAGAGGGGTGTACGAGCAGTACGTC. Protein sequence: CASSFRGVYEQYV.

The CDR3 here is CASTPDTSYYGYTF. As DNA, the CDR3 is TGTGCCAGCACCCCGGACACGAGCTACTATGGCTACACCTTC. The genes are TRBV12-3 or TRBV12-4 and TRBJ1-2; D possibly corresponds to TRBD1 (5 bases). Trimming left V 7 bases short and J 3 bases short, with 15 bases between. This CDR3 region has 14 residues.

This clonotype was observed a handful of times. The chain uses TRBV28 and TRBJ2-5; 7 nucleotides match TRBD2. Trimming removed 2 bases from V and 3 bases from J; junction bases left unmatched: 6. The germline V gene encodes CDR1 MDHEN and CDR2 SYDVKM. The CDR3 consists of 15 residues. The CDR3 bases are TGTGCCAGCAGTTTAGTCCAAAGCGGGAAAGAGACCCAGTACTTC. Its translation is CASSLVQSGKETQYF.

This clonotype was seen ten or more times. The gene calls are TRBV30 and TRBJ2-5; D may correspond to TRBD1 or TRBD2 (5 bases each). The CDR3 loop spans 16 amino acids. Per germline, CDR1 GTSNPN and CDR2 SVGIG (reference sequence). Trimming pared 3 bases from V and 5 bases from J, leaving 22 bases between. The CDR3 loop is CAWRSLGAIVYETQYF. The CDR3 coding sequence is TGTGCCTGGAGGAGTCTCGGGGCCATCGTATACGAGACCCAGTACTTC.

This chain connects TRBV4-1 to TRBJ1-1; D gene unclear. This CDR3 is 16 amino acids long. Trimming left V 1 base short and J 3 bases short, with 15 bases between. Per germline, CDR1 MGHRA and CDR2 YSYEKL. Here the CDR3 DNA reads TGCGCCAGCAGCCAAGGATATACGTCTATAGACACTGAAGCTTTCTTT. Its translation: CASSQGYTSIDTEAFF.